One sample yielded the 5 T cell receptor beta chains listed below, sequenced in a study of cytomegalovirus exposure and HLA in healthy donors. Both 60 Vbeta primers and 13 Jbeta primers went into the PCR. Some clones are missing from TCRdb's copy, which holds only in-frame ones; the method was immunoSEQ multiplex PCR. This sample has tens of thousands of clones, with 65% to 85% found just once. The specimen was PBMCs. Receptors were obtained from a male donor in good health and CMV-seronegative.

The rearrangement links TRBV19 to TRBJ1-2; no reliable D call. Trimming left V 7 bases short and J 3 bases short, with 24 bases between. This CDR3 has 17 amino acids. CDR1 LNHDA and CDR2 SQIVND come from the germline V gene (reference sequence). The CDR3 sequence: CASNSLRGSLEDYGYTF. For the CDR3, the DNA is TGTGCCAGTAACTCACTCCGTGGTTCACTTGAGGACTATGGCTACACCTTC.

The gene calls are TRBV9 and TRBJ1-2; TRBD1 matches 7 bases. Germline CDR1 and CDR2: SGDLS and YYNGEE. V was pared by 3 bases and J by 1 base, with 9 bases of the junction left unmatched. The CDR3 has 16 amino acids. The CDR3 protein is CASSADRVRNNYGYTF. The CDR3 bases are TGTGCCAGCAGCGCCGACAGGGTTCGGAATAACTATGGCTACACCTTC. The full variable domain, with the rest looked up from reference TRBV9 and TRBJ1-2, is DSGVTQTPKHLITATGQRVTLRCSPRSGDLSVYWYQQSLDQGLQFLIQYYNGEERAKGNILERFSAQQFPDLHSELNLSSLELGDSALYFCASSADRVRNNYGYTFGSGTRLTVV.

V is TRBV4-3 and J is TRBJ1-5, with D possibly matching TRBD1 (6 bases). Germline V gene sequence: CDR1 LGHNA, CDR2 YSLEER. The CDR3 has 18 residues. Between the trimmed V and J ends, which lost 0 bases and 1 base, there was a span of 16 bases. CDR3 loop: CASSQEPQGTGSNQPQHF. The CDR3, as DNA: TGCGCCAGCAGCCAAGAACCTCAGGGCACAGGGAGCAATCAGCCCCAGCATTTT.

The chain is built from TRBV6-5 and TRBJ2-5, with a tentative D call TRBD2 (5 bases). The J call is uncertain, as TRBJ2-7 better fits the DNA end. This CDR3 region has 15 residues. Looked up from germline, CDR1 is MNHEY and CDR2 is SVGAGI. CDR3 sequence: CASSPDWALLYEQYF. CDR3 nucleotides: TGTGCCAGCAGTCCGGACTGGGCCTTGCTCTACGAGCAGTACTTC.

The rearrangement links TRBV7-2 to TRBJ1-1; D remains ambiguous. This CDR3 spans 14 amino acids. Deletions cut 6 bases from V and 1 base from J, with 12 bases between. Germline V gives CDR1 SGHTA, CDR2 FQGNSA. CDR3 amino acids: CASSQDFSNTEAFF. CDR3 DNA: TGTGCCAGCAGTCAGGACTTCTCGAACACTGAAGCTTTCTTT.